This T cell receptor beta chain was identified during a study of cytomegalovirus exposure and HLA in healthy donors. The PCR made use of 60 Vbeta and 13 Jbeta primers. Produced via immunoSEQ multiplex PCR; TCRdb's table is partial and in-frame only. The sample spans more than 50,000 clones; the ten largest clones claim roughly 8.8%. Germline V gene lookup returns CDR1 SGHTA and CDR2 FQGNSA. The length of the CDR3 is 13 residues. V gave up 8 bases and J gave up 3 bases; unmatched junction bases: 6. The clonotype was recovered from a man aged 45-60 years in good health and CMV-seropositive. Specimen: PBMCs. This chain connects TRBV7-2 to TRBJ1-1, with 7 bases matching TRBD1. This CDR3 reads CASSRTGDTEAFF. CDR3 coding DNA: TGTGCCAGCTCTAGAACAGGGGACACTGAAGCTTTCTTT.